Below are 9 T cell receptor beta chains sequenced from a single sample in a study of CD8+ T cells in alopecia areata. Treatment of the sample: oral pan-JAK inhibitor, 5-10 mg twice daily. RNA extraction and reverse transcription yielded cDNA as sequencing template. Clones were sequenced by immunoSEQ multiplex PCR, and TCRdb holds only the in-frame ones, with some missing. The sample carries 210,000 or so clones, under 70% recorded once. The sequencing here drew on CD4+ T cells sorted from blood, taken at roughly week 45, from a patient treated with tofacitinib. All receptors derive from a human donor with alopecia areata.

The chain has TRBV29-1 and TRBJ2-5; 11 bases agree with TRBD1. The last part of the DNA fits TRBJ2-7 better; the J call may be wrong. Germline V gene data show CDR1 as SQVTM and CDR2 as ANQGSEA. The CDR3 loop spans 15 amino acids. The CDR3 spells CSVKHGGQGAYEQYF. CDR3 DNA sequence: TGCAGCGTTAAACATGGGGGACAGGGGGCCTACGAGCAGTACTTC.

The chain joins TRBV7-2 to TRBJ1-2; D might be TRBD1 (6 bases). Germline V gives CDR1 SGHTA, CDR2 FQGNSA. The CDR3 length is 13 residues. Deletions cut 5 bases from V and 8 bases from J, with 15 bases between. The CDR3 DNA reads TGTGCCAGCAGCCGCCCAGGGGCGGGGGGCTACACCTTC. This translates into CASSRPGAGGYTF.

This CDR3 reads CASSQRTGGSYEQYF. CDR3 sequence (DNA): TGCGCCAGCAGCCAACGCACAGGGGGCTCCTACGAGCAGTACTTC. V usage is TRBV4-3 and J usage is TRBJ2-7, with 8 nucleotides matching TRBD1. Germline values: CDR1 LGHNA, CDR2 YSLEER. V trimming: 2 bases; J trimming: 0 bases; junction bases outside the gene matches: 3. This CDR3 spans 15 amino acids.

The chain recombines TRBV25-1 with TRBJ1-4; 8 bases align to TRBD1. The germline V gene encodes CDR1 MGHDK and CDR2 SYGVNS. With V trimmed by 5 bases and J by 8 bases, 10 bases remained unmatched. This CDR3 contains 15 residues. As DNA, the CDR3 is TGTGCCAGCAGTCCTCGGGACAGGACGGTGGAAAAACTGTTTTTT. The encoded protein is CASSPRDRTVEKLFF.

V is TRBV7-2 and J is TRBJ2-2; TRBD2 matches at 7 bases. Germline V lookup: CDR1 SGHTA, CDR2 FQGNSA. The J segment lost 1 base and the V segment lost 8 bases, leaving 7 bases of the junction unmatched. This CDR3 has 15 residues. CDR3 protein: CASAPRGGNTGELFF. Here the CDR3 DNA reads TGTGCCAGCGCCCCCCGCGGGGGGAACACCGGGGAGCTGTTTTTT.

This sequence joins TRBV29-1 and TRBJ2-7; 8 bases are shared with TRBD1. This CDR3 comprises 13 residues. The V gene end was trimmed by 7 bases and the J gene end by 2 bases; junction bases not matched to a gene: 7. Germline V CDR1 and CDR2: SQVTM, ANQGSEA. The CDR3 DNA follows: TGCAGCGCGCAGGGGGCCAGTACCTACGAGCAGTACTTC. Translation gives CSAQGASTYEQYF.

This clone was seen a few times. The CDR3 DNA reads TGTGCCTGGAGTGTGTCAGGGATCTCCTACAATGAGCAGTTCTTC. As protein: CAWSVSGISYNEQFF. V is TRBV30 and J is TRBJ2-1, with a weak D call TRBD1 (5 bases). Germline CDR1 is GTSNPN and CDR2 is SVGIG (reference sequence). V lost 0 bases, J lost 0 bases, and 9 bases lay in between. CDR3 size: 15 residues. Variable domain in full (rest from reference TRBV30 and TRBJ2-1): SQTIHQWPATLVQPVGSPLSLECTVEGTSNPNLYWYRQAAGRGLQLLFYSVGIGQISSEVPQNLSASRPQDRQFILSSKKLLLSDSGFYLCAWSVSGISYNEQFFGPGTRLTVL.

The chain carries TRBV6-5 and TRBJ1-5; TRBD1 matches 7 bases. This CDR3 spans 14 amino acids. Germline V lookup: CDR1 MNHEY, CDR2 SVGAGI. Trimming at V came to 4 bases and at J to 2 bases, leaving 2 bases not matched to a gene. CDR3 residues: CASSWTGGNQPQHF. The CDR3 DNA reads TGTGCCAGCAGTTGGACAGGTGGCAATCAGCCCCAGCATTTT.

The chain employs TRBV6-5 and TRBJ1-1, with D hard to call. From germline, CDR1 is MNHEY and CDR2 SVGAGI. This CDR3 has 12 residues. The V gene lost 1 base and the J gene lost 10 bases, with 10 bases spanning the gap. The DNA for the CDR3 is TGTGCCAGCAGTTACTGGGGAGGGAGAGCTTTCTTT. The encoded protein is CASSYWGGRAFF.